These 8 T cell receptor beta chains originate from one sample sequenced in a study of blood T cell repertoires in COVID-19. TCRdb's table, derived via immunoSEQ multiplex PCR, lists solely in-frame clones and lacks some. The sample contains 100,000 or so clones, 85% to 95% of which appear only once. Material: peripheral blood. These receptors were obtained from a man aged 45-65 years with active COVID-19.

The rearrangement uses TRBV3-1 (or the pseudogene TRBV3-2) and TRBJ1-2, with D possibly TRBD1 on 5 matching bases. V lost 2 bases to trimming and J lost 4 bases, with 14 bases between them. This CDR3 has 15 residues. Germline V gene sequence: CDR1 LGHDT, CDR2 YNNKEL (reference sequence). CDR3 residues: CASSQLLTGGYGYTF. CDR3 bases: TGTGCCAGCAGCCAACTACTAACGGGGGGCTATGGCTACACCTTC.

The V and J genes are TRBV5-6 and TRBJ1-1; 8 nucleotides line up with TRBD1. The CDR3 loop spans 16 amino acids. Looked up from germline, CDR1 is SGHDT and CDR2 is YYEEEE. After removal of 4 bases from V and 5 bases from J, the junction contained 13 bases not matched to a gene. This chain's CDR3 is CASSPTTGAKGTEAFF. The CDR3 DNA sequence: TGTGCCAGCAGCCCGACGACAGGGGCGAAGGGAACTGAAGCTTTCTTT. Variable domain in full (rest from reference TRBV5-6 and TRBJ1-1): DAGVTQSPTHLIKTRGQQVTLRCSPKSGHDTVSWYQQALGQGPQFIFQYYEEEERQRGNFPDRFSGHQFPNYSSELNVNALLLGDSALYLCASSPTTGAKGTEAFFGQGTRLTVV.

This chain links TRBV28 with TRBJ2-3; 8 bases are a match to TRBD1. The V segment lost 6 bases and the J segment 1 base; nucleotides outside the gene matches: 3. The CDR3 loop spans 14 amino acids. The germline V gene encodes CDR1 MDHEN and CDR2 SYDVKM. Written as DNA, the CDR3 is TGTGCCAGCAGCCAGGGGGCCCGCACAGATACGCAGTATTTT. It specifies CASSQGARTDTQYF.

This chain uses TRBV5-1 with TRBJ1-2, with 9 bases that match TRBD1. The CDR3 consists of 15 residues. CDR1 and CDR2 from the germline V gene are SGHRS and YFSETQ. The V and J ends lost 3 bases and 7 bases, in that order; junction bases with no gene match: 10. CDR3 loop: CASSWTGEPWVGYTF. The CDR3 region has the DNA TGCGCCAGCAGCTGGACAGGGGAACCCTGGGTTGGCTACACCTTC.

The rearrangement links TRBV5-1 to TRBJ2-2; D might be TRBD2 (5 bases). The CDR3 has 14 residues. V was clipped by 1 base and J by 7 bases, with 11 bases between them. Germline V gives CDR1 SGHRS, CDR2 YFSETQ. CDR3 region: CASSLSGSGGELFF. The CDR3 nucleotides are TGCGCCAGCAGCTTGTCGGGATCGGGCGGGGAGCTGTTTTTT.

The V and J genes are TRBV30 and TRBJ1-1; 7 nucleotides agree with TRBD1. The CDR3 length is 17 residues. The junction had 13 bases not matched to a gene; V was cut back by 2 bases and J by 1 base. The germline CDR1 and CDR2 sequences are GTSNPN and SVGIG (reference sequence). The CDR3 bases are TGTGCCTGGAGTTCACCTATTTGGACAGGAGAGAACACTGAAGCTTTCTTT. Residues: CAWSSPIWTGENTEAFF.

The gene calls are TRBV5-5 and TRBJ2-2; 7 bases match TRBD1. J was trimmed by 1 base and V by 3 bases; bases with no gene match: 6. This CDR3 contains 16 residues. Germline V gene sequence: CDR1 SGHKS, CDR2 YYEKEE (reference sequence). Here the CDR3 reads CASSSRTGLNTGELFF. As DNA, the CDR3 is TGTGCCAGCAGCTCTCGGACAGGCCTGAACACCGGGGAGCTGTTTTTT.

V usage is TRBV27 and J usage is TRBJ2-7; 7 bases map to TRBD1. With 6 bases clipped from V and 0 bases from J, the junction kept 5 bases outside the gene matches. The germline V gene has CDR1 MNHEY and CDR2 SMNVEV (reference sequence). This CDR3 has 14 residues. The CDR3 sequence: CASRLRGSSYEQYF. CDR3 nucleotides: TGTGCCAGCAGACTCAGGGGGAGCTCCTACGAGCAGTACTTC.